This T cell receptor (beta chain) was identified in a study of early T cells in non-severe SARS-CoV-2 infection. Overall study context: Chains were unpaired, as sequencing was done on bulk RNA from unsorted whole blood.

CDR1 and CDR2 from the germline V gene are WSHSY and SAAADI. The CDR3 length is 13 residues. The V and J ends lost 0 bases and 6 bases respectively, with 8 bases between them. TCRdb re-called the 5' RACE reads through MiXCR, storing one row per CDR3 protein. The table records some 80,000 distinct CDR3 sequences, 12% of them present only once. This clonotype was picked up a small number of times. The sample here was whole blood, taken at baseline. The chain couples TRBV10-2 to TRBJ1-1; D is unclear. This clonotype was sampled from an adult who was a healthcare worker with PCR-confirmed SARS-CoV-2 infection or an uninfected control (not recorded which). The donor label of this sample is uncertain. The CDR3 coding sequence is TGCGCCAGCAGTGAGTCTTGGCGCTCTGAAGCTTTCTTT. It encodes CASSESWRSEAFF.